These T cell receptor beta chains were read from a single sample in a study of blood T cells in healthy people across ages. TCRdb recomputed calls from the 5' RACE reads with MiXCR, one row per CDR3 protein. This sample has over 950,000 distinct CDR3 sequences, with about 51% found just once. Sequenced sample: blood. These receptors originate from a woman between 55 and 75 years old in good health. The conserved cysteine and the conserved F or W are not part of the CDR3 here. The order of the fields is V gene, CDR3 protein.

V gene: TRBV21-1
CDR3 protein: ASSRELRDSSYEQY

V gene: TRBV4-1
CDR3 protein: ASSQEVGLAGVSEQF

V gene: TRBV27
CDR3 protein: ASSPLGSGSYNEQF

V gene: TRBV10-3
CDR3 protein: ATGGLAYEQY

V gene: TRBV29-1
CDR3 protein: SVEEPGRVSDTQY

V gene: TRBV28
CDR3 protein: ASSLGSGSLHEQY

V gene: TRBV20-1
CDR3 protein: SARAGLAGFEEQF

V gene: TRBV29-1
CDR3 protein: STTTGDYGYT

V gene: TRBV2
CDR3 protein: ASSERQRPIVEQY

V gene: TRBV12-3/TRBV12-4
CDR3 protein: ASSLDPDSLQY

V gene: TRBV29-1
CDR3 protein: SAYRGADTQY

V gene: TRBV20-1
CDR3 protein: SAISDREYEQY

V gene: TRBV24-1
CDR3 protein: ATSDLLDRAGVGTDTQY

V gene: TRBV27
CDR3 protein: ASSLRTSGYNEQF

V gene: TRBV7-9
CDR3 protein: ASSLSGTRYEQY

V gene: TRBV27
CDR3 protein: ASRLGTAYEQY

V gene: TRBV29-1
CDR3 protein: SVFGIGNTEAF

V gene: TRBV5-1
CDR3 protein: ASSPDGQGWSNEQF

V gene: TRBV7-6
CDR3 protein: ASSLDENIQY

V gene: TRBV27
CDR3 protein: ASSFRTGINQPQH

V gene: TRBV28
CDR3 protein: ASRPIPGRETQY

V gene: TRBV27
CDR3 protein: ASSLRGGGYT

V gene: TRBV10-3
CDR3 protein: AISELGAVEDTQY

V gene: TRBV5-6
CDR3 protein: ASSLAVSSALGEQY

V gene: TRBV5-6
CDR3 protein: ASSLPGQGHYEQY

V gene: TRBV7-3
CDR3 protein: ASSLEYLTGANVLT

V gene: TRBV9
CDR3 protein: ASSPSAGTGSLYEQY

V gene: TRBV20-1
CDR3 protein: SARELGASGSLGSYNEQF

V gene: TRBV15
CDR3 protein: ATSRDRQAGYT

V gene: TRBV5-1
CDR3 protein: ATSREREETQY

V gene: TRBV30
CDR3 protein: AWNRDRLYNEQF

V gene: TRBV28
CDR3 protein: ASTMGIKGGNYIQY

V gene: TRBV7-2
CDR3 protein: ASSMTGCDEQY